Listed below are T cell receptor beta chains from one sample, sequenced in a study of blood T cell repertoires in COVID-19. The method was immunoSEQ multiplex PCR; TCRdb's version includes in-frame clones alone and lacks a portion of them. The sample carries some 200,000 clones, roughly nine tenths recorded once. Sequencing was carried out using peripheral blood. All receptors come from a woman aged 55-69 years with COVID-19, enrolled during active disease. CDR3s leave out the opening cysteine and the closing phenylalanine or tryptophan.

J gene,CDR3 length,V gene,CDR3 protein
TRBJ2-7,13,TRBV5-4,ASSAGQGFPYEQY
TRBJ2-7,15,TRBV12-5,ASGLLTRDRVPYEQY
TRBJ2-4,12,TRBV19,ASGGEVAKNIQY
TRBJ2-3,14,TRBV27,ASITRTGGRTDTQY
TRBJ2-7,13,TRBV28,ASSYRGRGSYEQY
TRBJ2-7,12,TRBV5-4,ASSWGTGVYEQY
TRBJ1-5,13,TRBV7-2,ASSQGGRTNQPQH
TRBJ2-7,12,TRBV6-5,ASSSTAGSYEQY
TRBJ2-7,13,TRBV5-1,ASSNPGQATYEQY
TRBJ2-7,12,TRBV7-3,ASSLLSGRYEQY
TRBJ1-1,13,TRBV5-1,ASSWLDSENTEAF
TRBJ2-7,15,TRBV12-5,ASGLDSLTGTAYEQY
TRBJ2-7,13,TRBV9,ASSGSGSLTYEQY
TRBJ1-6,11,TRBV30,AWSVQGSSPLH
TRBJ1-6,13,TRBV9,ASSVVGGANSPLH
TRBJ2-7,12,TRBV6-5,ASSYEPGGYEQY
TRBJ1-6,11,TRBV30,ACTDRAISPLH
TRBJ1-5,13,TRBV11-2,ASSPGTGGNQPQH
TRBJ2-5,15,TRBV9,ASSVEVGQGKQETQY
TRBJ1-2,13,TRBV12-5,ASATTRRQLYGYT
TRBJ1-1,12,TRBV5-1,ASSGGSMNTEAF
TRBJ1-2,14,TRBV3-1/TRBV3-2,ASSQGTGLANYGYT
TRBJ1-5,11,TRBV30,AWSAYRDQPQH
TRBJ2-6,14,TRBV24-1,ATSDLTGDGANVLT
TRBJ1-2,10,TRBV9,ASLRGSYGYT
TRBJ2-5,11,TRBV28,ASSLSGKETQY
TRBJ2-3,11,TRBV7-7,ASSLAQGNTQY
TRBJ2-7,12,TRBV10-3,AITRGGTSGEQY
TRBJ1-1,11,TRBV28,ASSSSGQGKAF
TRBJ2-1,10,TRBV11-3,ASSPRSYEQF
TRBJ1-1,10,TRBV7-2,ASSAMRTEAF
TRBJ2-1,13,TRBV4-1,ASSRTTDFYNEQF
TRBJ2-7,12,TRBV7-8,ASSLVGDSYEQY
TRBJ1-5,15,TRBV19,ASSRWTGGVGNQPQH
TRBJ1-1,10,TRBV5-1,ASSYDGAEAF
TRBJ1-1,11,TRBV7-9,ASSQRLDTEAF
TRBJ2-2,15,TRBV4-2,ASSHFVRQGAVGELF
TRBJ2-3,13,TRBV10-3,AISRGQGATDTQY
TRBJ2-4,15,TRBV5-6,ASSLGLAGEWGNIQY
TRBJ1-3,10,TRBV29-1,SVGVSGNTIY
TRBJ2-3,13,TRBV2,ASSVSGSWGDTQY
TRBJ2-3,16,TRBV4-3,ASSTGQAPLTSTDTQY
TRBJ2-2,13,TRBV30,AWRLKGAVTGELF
TRBJ2-1,13,TRBV27,ASSLAGLKFDEQF
TRBJ1-3,12,TRBV5-6,ASSFANSGNTIY
TRBJ1-2,13,TRBV7-2,ASSLGLGLNYGYT
TRBJ1-1,8,TRBV29-1,SVQTEQAF
TRBJ2-5,13,TRBV19,ASSPPDRVGETQY
TRBJ2-4,16,TRBV24-1,ATSDSSGSGLAKNIQY
TRBJ1-1,13,TRBV4-2,ASSHTDSRNTEAF
TRBJ2-3,12,TRBV19,ASRSPGDTDTQY
TRBJ1-5,8,TRBV6-6,ATAGQPQH
TRBJ2-2,9,TRBV5-6,ASSRSGELF
TRBJ2-6,15,TRBV28,ASSLTGGGSGANVLT
TRBJ1-2,11,TRBV3-1/TRBV3-2,ASSRDRAYGYT